What follows are 15 T cell receptor beta chains derived from one specimen sequenced in a study of blood T cell repertoires in COVID-19. Clones were sequenced by immunoSEQ multiplex PCR, and TCRdb holds only the in-frame ones, with some missing. The sample lists 200,000 to 250,000 clones, roughly 88% seen once, with roughly 15% in the top ten. The specimen sequenced was PBMCs or T cells enriched from blood (not recorded which). Every receptor here comes from a woman between 50 and 59 years old with acute COVID-19.

The sample holds one count of this clone. V is TRBV9 and J is TRBJ2-1; TRBD2 aligns across 7 bases. The V gene's germline CDR1 is SGDLS and CDR2 YYNGEE. The V segment lost 0 bases and the J segment 8 bases; nucleotides outside the gene matches: 8. This CDR3 contains 15 residues. CDR3 nucleotide sequence: TGTGCCAGCAGCGTAGCAGGGACTACAGTTGATGAGCAGTTCTTC. As protein: CASSVAGTTVDEQFF.

This clone has only a few counts. This sequence joins TRBV19 and TRBJ2-2; 12 nucleotides match TRBD2. The V and J ends lost 5 bases and 5 bases, in that order; junction bases with no gene match: 6. The CDR3 covers 16 residues. Germline V gene lookup returns CDR1 LNHDA and CDR2 SQIVND (reference sequence). CDR3 nucleotide sequence: TGTGCCAGTAGTTGGACTAGCGGGATTTTTACCGGGGAGCTGTTTTTT. Protein: CASSWTSGIFTGELFF.

The V and J genes are TRBV19 and TRBJ1-5; TRBD1 might be the D (6 bases). The germline V and J ends were trimmed by 6 bases and 3 bases, with 15 bases remaining between them. CDR1 and CDR2 (germline): LNHDA, SQIVND (reference sequence). This CDR3 spans 15 amino acids. The CDR3 reads CASSRDKPYNQPQHF. The CDR3 coding sequence is TGTGCCAGTAGCCGGGACAAACCATACAATCAGCCCCAGCATTTT.

This chain uses TRBV6-2 or TRBV6-3 with TRBJ2-4; D is possibly TRBD2 (6 bases). V was cut by 5 bases and J by 6 bases, with 8 bases left in between. The CDR3 is 12 amino acids. Germline V gene data show CDR1 as MNHEY and CDR2 as SVGEGT. The CDR3 is CASSPTRNIQYF. The CDR3 nucleotides are TGTGCCAGCAGTCCGACTAGAAACATTCAGTACTTC.

V usage is TRBV19 and J usage is TRBJ2-1; a possible D gene is TRBD2 (5 bases). The V end lost 6 bases, the J end lost 4 bases, and 16 bases lay between the germline ends. Germline CDR1 and CDR2: LNHDA and SQIVND (reference sequence). This CDR3 is 15 amino acids long. The CDR3 here is CASRAPGRLYNEQFF. CDR3 in DNA: TGTGCCAGTAGAGCCCCGGGGAGATTGTACAATGAGCAGTTCTTC.

The V call is TRBV28, the J call TRBJ1-1; possibly TRBD1 for D (6 bases). Germline values: CDR1 MDHEN, CDR2 SYDVKM. CDR3 length equals 14 residues. V was cut by 7 bases and J by 7 bases, with 19 bases left in between. CDR3 residues: CASTAQGAYGEAFF. The CDR3 DNA reads TGTGCCAGCACCGCACAGGGAGCATACGGTGAAGCTTTCTTT.

The gene calls are TRBV19 and TRBJ2-7, with D possibly TRBD1 on 5 matching bases. Germline CDR1 reads LNHDA; CDR2 reads SQIVND (reference sequence). The CDR3 spans 14 residues. Trimming removed 2 bases at V and 2 bases at J, with 10 bases between. In DNA, the CDR3 is TGTGCCAGTAGTATAAGGGGTAAAACCTACGAGCAGTACTTC. This sequence encodes CASSIRGKTYEQYF.

V gene TRBV28 combines with J gene TRBJ1-2; 9 bases are a match to TRBD1. V lost 10 bases, J lost 6 bases, and 9 bases stayed unmatched. The CDR3 is 13 amino acids. The germline CDR1 and CDR2 sequences are MDHEN and SYDVKM. CDR3 bases: TGTGCCATACAGGGGGCGGCTGAGAATGGCTACACCTTC. It codes for CAIQGAAENGYTF.

DNA of the CDR3: TGTGCCAGCAGCTCCAACGGCTGGGGGGGACCAGACAATCAGCCCCAGCATTTT. Its protein is CASSSNGWGGPDNQPQHF. The gene calls are TRBV7-8 and TRBJ1-5, with TRBD1 as a possible D gene (5 bases). The CDR3 has 18 residues. The germline V gene encodes CDR1 SGHVS and CDR2 FQNEAQ. The germline V and J ends were trimmed by 4 bases and 3 bases, with 22 bases remaining between them.

In this sample, this clone turned up once. The J gene is TRBJ2-5, the V gene TRBV27; D may be TRBD1 (6 bases). Looked up from germline, CDR1 is MNHEY and CDR2 is SMNVEV (reference sequence). V dropped 2 bases and J dropped 5 bases, with 6 bases sitting between them. This CDR3 is built from 12 residues. CDR3 nucleotides: TGTGCCAGCAGTTTAAGGGGGGAGACCCAGTACTTC. Encoded protein: CASSLRGETQYF.

The chain links TRBV28 to TRBJ2-7; D uncertain. Per the germline V gene, CDR1 is MDHEN and CDR2 is SYDVKM. The CDR3 runs 15 residues. Trimming took off 4 bases at V and 0 bases at J, with 13 bases between the two ends. CDR3 DNA sequence: TGTGCCAGCAGTTCCCCTGAGTTTTACTCCTACGAGCAGTACTTC. It encodes CASSSPEFYSYEQYF. Combining the CDR3 with reference TRBV28 and TRBJ2-7 gives the whole variable domain DVKVTQSSRYLVKRTGEKVFLECVQDMDHENMFWYRQDPGLGLRLIYFSYDVKMKEKGDIPEGYSVSREKKERFSLILESASTNQTSMYLCASSSPEFYSYEQYFGPGTRLTVT.

The rearrangement links TRBV5-1 to TRBJ1-3; D gene uncertain. The CDR3 is 13 amino acids. The germline CDR1 and CDR2 sequences are SGHRS and YFSETQ. Trimming removed 4 bases at V and 4 bases at J, with 9 bases between. For the CDR3, the DNA is TGCGCCAGCAGCCCGGCGGCCGGAAACACCATATATTTT. This codes for CASSPAAGNTIYF.

The chain links TRBV6-2 or TRBV6-3 to TRBJ2-7; the D gene is possibly TRBD1 (5 bases). V was cut by 6 bases and J by 3 bases, with 9 bases left in between. The CDR3 extends over 12 amino acids. Germline lookup yields CDR1 MNHEY and CDR2 SVGEGT. This CDR3 is CASSSTVYEQYF. The DNA for the CDR3 is TGTGCCAGCAGCTCGACAGTCTACGAGCAGTACTTC.

This clone has more than one count but fewer than ten. The V and J genes are TRBV3-1 (or the pseudogene TRBV3-2) and TRBJ1-3; 8 bases align to TRBD1. Germline CDR1 and CDR2: LGHDT and YNNKEL (reference sequence). J lost 0 bases, V lost 4 bases, and 14 bases had no gene match. The CDR3 totals 19 residues. The CDR3 protein is CASSPPAGQGTFSGNTIYF. The CDR3 bases are TGTGCCAGCAGCCCACCGGCTGGACAGGGCACCTTCTCTGGAAACACCATATATTTT.

The J gene is TRBJ2-2, the V gene TRBV9; D remains unclear. V lost 4 bases and J 3 bases, leaving 4 bases between the germline ends. From germline, CDR1 is SGDLS and CDR2 YYNGEE. The CDR3 is made up of 12 amino acids. The CDR3 protein is CASSLYTGELFF. Here the CDR3 DNA reads TGTGCCAGCAGCCTATACACCGGGGAGCTGTTTTTT.